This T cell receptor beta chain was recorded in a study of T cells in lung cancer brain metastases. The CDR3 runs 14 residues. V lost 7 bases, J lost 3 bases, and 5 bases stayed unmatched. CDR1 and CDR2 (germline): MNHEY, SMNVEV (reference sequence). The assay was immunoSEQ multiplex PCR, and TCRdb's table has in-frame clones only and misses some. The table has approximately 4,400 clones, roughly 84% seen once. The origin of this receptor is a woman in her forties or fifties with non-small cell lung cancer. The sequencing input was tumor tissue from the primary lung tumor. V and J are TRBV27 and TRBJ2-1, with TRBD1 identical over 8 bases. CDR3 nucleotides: TGTGCCAGCAAAAACAGGGGGAACTACAATGAGCAGTTCTTC. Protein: CASKNRGNYNEQFF.